This T cell receptor (beta chain) was sequenced in a study of neoadjuvant nivolumab and ipilimumab in lung cancer (dated by TCRdb to about 2020). About the investigation overall: In the NEOSTAR trial, nivolumab was administered intravenously at 3 mg/kg on days 1, 15 and 29, and the combination arm also received ipilimumab 1 mg/kg on day 1 only. The primary trial endpoint was the major pathologic response (MPR) rate in the intention-to-treat population in each study arm. The trial treated some 44 patients with operable NSCLC: about 23 were randomized to nivolumab monotherapy and around 21 to nivolumab plus ipilimumab. The study compared TCR repertoires in pretherapy (baseline) peripheral blood with TCR repertoires in tumors resected at surgery following neoadjuvant immune checkpoint blockade. Matched pretherapy and resected tumor pairs were analyzed for seven patients: four treated with nivolumab and three with nivolumab plus ipilimumab. On the study overall, not on this receptor specifically: Greater TCR richness and clonality were observed in resected tumors than in tumor-adjacent uninvolved lung, and increases were observed in more dual-therapy-treated tumors. There was no significant correlation between TCR clonality and pathologic tumor regression, and just a single major-pathologic-response sample was available for the clonality-regression analysis. Richness in tumors resected after neoadjuvant therapy showed a positive correlation with pretherapy blood TCR richness (Spearman R ~ 0.78). A small number of samples was subjected to TCR sequencing. From pretherapy to surgery, tumor T-cell richness and clonality increased in three of three dual-therapy tumors but in only two of four nivolumab-treated tumors.

In regard to this clone: Its antigen is not yet known. Base qualities are not at hand, and no much larger clone is one base apart.

Sequences LGHNA (CDR1) and YNFKEQ (CDR2) are obtained from the germline V gene. The CDR3 spans 16 residues, from the cysteine through the phenylalanine. Of the read, only the CDR3 DNA is kept; its 48 bases are in frame from base 1. Trimming at the junction amounts to 1 base on V and 9 bases on J, and the germline ends lie 16 bases apart. Receptor amplification or capture employed the immunoSEQ multiplex PCR assay. Under the source paper's analysis protocol: Repertoires were summarized by richness and clonality, and significantly expanded and contracted clones were identified between pre- and post-therapy samples. As stored in TCRdb, this immuneACCESS dataset retains in-frame rearrangements with V and J assigned. A fraction of the clones does not appear; measured against another copy, unresolved V genes explain less than half of the discrepancy, and the remainder lacks a known reason. V and J calls and clone size are given by that table; D and trimming were obtained from the DNA. The sample has 5,500 to 9,000 clones on record, approximately 88% of them singletons. The ten most abundant clones make up 4.5% to 6% of the sample.

The intended sense of this specimen's time point label: at surgical resection after neoadjuvant nivolumab +/- ipilimumab. The samples were obtained from NEOSTAR, a phase 2 randomized trial that tested neoadjuvant nivolumab or nivolumab plus ipilimumab, followed by surgery, in operable NSCLC. This sequence uses TRBV4-2 and TRBJ1-6; perhaps TRBD1 is the D gene, with 6 bases matching. The receptor was derived from an adult with non-small cell lung cancer. Specimen: tumor tissue, collected after neoadjuvant nivolumab, alone or with ipilimumab, at or shortly before surgery. CDR3 reads: CASSQAVGARGSPLHF. The nucleotides read TGTGCCAGCAGCCAAGCGGTGGGGGCCCGCGGTTCACCCCTCCACTTT.